This TCR beta chain was sequenced during a study of T-cell memory formation after mild COVID-19. Study summary: Most TCR clusters belonged to a single donor.

TCRdb passed the 5' RACE reads through MiXCR, listing each CDR3 protein once. Counted here are around 140,000 distinct CDR3 sequences, 15% to 20% occurring once; the ten biggest clones make up over 2%. The trim removed 4 bases at V and 6 bases at J, leaving 6 bases unmatched. Germline values: CDR1 MNHEY, CDR2 SVGEGT. This CDR3 comprises 14 residues. The sequencing input was PBMCs or a T cell subset sorted from them (not recorded which). The clonotype was recovered from an adult woman who had mild COVID-19 (a few samples of this study predate the infection). Cell type and time point are not known. This chain connects TRBV6-2 or TRBV6-3 to TRBJ2-1; 7 bases match TRBD1. The DNA for the CDR3 is TGTGCCAGCAGTTCCCCGGGACAGAGCAATGAGCAGTTCTTC. Translating gives CASSSPGQSNEQFF.